Presented here are 21 T cell receptor beta chains from one specimen sequenced in a study of T cells after yellow fever vaccination. In TCRdb, the 5' RACE reads were re-called with MiXCR into one record per CDR3 protein. The sample lists under 550,000 distinct CDR3 sequences, around a fifth occurring once. The source was PBMCs, collected 21 days after the first yellow fever vaccination. The receptors stem from a man between 18 and 35 years old who received the YFV17D yellow fever vaccine.

The chain recombines TRBV7-9 with TRBJ2-3; tentative D call: TRBD2 (6 bases). The V gene lost 2 bases and the J gene lost 4 bases, with 10 bases spanning the gap. The CDR3 runs 14 residues. Germline V gene data show CDR1 as SEHNR and CDR2 as FQNEAQ (reference sequence). This CDR3 reads CASSLRGLADTQYF. The CDR3 nucleotides are TGTGCCAGCAGCTTAAGGGGACTGGCAGATACGCAGTATTTT.

The chain uses TRBV7-9 and TRBJ1-1, with unresolved D. The germline V and J ends were trimmed by 5 bases and 6 bases, with 13 bases remaining between them. CDR1 and CDR2 from the germline V gene are SEHNR and FQNEAQ (reference sequence). The length of the CDR3 is 13 residues. The CDR3 DNA sequence: TGTGCCAGCAGCCCGGGAGGGTGGGCTGAAGCTTTCTTT. Translating it yields CASSPGGWAEAFF.

The sample holds one count of this clonotype. This chain connects TRBV12-5 to TRBJ2-2; TRBD1 agrees at 8 bases. The CDR3 is 21 residues long. The V gene's germline CDR1 is LGHNT and CDR2 FRNRAP. V lost 2 bases, J lost 1 base, and 18 bases stayed unmatched. The CDR3, as DNA: TGTGCTAGTGGTTTGTATAACAGGGGGGTTCCCATCGCCAAGAACACCGGGGAGCTGTTTTTT. Translating it yields CASGLYNRGVPIAKNTGELFF. The complete variable domain, with remaining parts taken from reference TRBV12-5 and TRBJ2-2, reads DARVTQTPRHKVTEMGQEVTMRCQPILGHNTVFWYRQTMMQGLELLAYFRNRAPLDDSGMPKDRFSAEMPDATLATLKIQPSEPRDSAVYFCASGLYNRGVPIAKNTGELFFGEGSRLTVL.

J is TRBJ2-2 and V is TRBV5-1; 7 nucleotides match TRBD2. CDR3 length equals 15 residues. After removal of 4 bases from V and 6 bases from J, the junction contained 9 bases not matched to a gene. In germline, CDR1 is SGHRS, CDR2 YFSETQ. The CDR3: CASSPVGGIAGELFF. In DNA form, the CDR3 reads TGCGCCAGCAGCCCCGTCGGGGGGATCGCCGGGGAGCTGTTTTTT.

J is TRBJ1-2 and V is TRBV12-3 or TRBV12-4; a possible D gene is TRBD1 (5 bases). The V end lost 6 bases, the J end lost 2 bases, and 10 bases lay between the germline ends. The CDR3 spans 13 residues. The CDR3 sequence: CASSRRQNYGYTF. The DNA for the CDR3 is TGTGCCAGCAGCCGACGACAGAACTATGGCTACACCTTC.

The chain carries TRBV7-2 and TRBJ2-5; D is possibly TRBD2 (6 bases). Germline lookup yields CDR1 SGHTA and CDR2 FQGNSA. Between the trimmed V and J ends, which lost 5 bases and 5 bases, there was a span of 15 bases. The CDR3 totals 14 residues. CDR3 amino acids: CASSLMGGKETQYF. The CDR3 DNA reads TGTGCCAGCAGCCTGATGGGGGGAAAGGAGACCCAGTACTTC.

This chain links TRBV9 with TRBJ1-1; 7 bases fit TRBD1. CDR3 size: 17 residues. The junction had 12 bases not matched to a gene; V was cut back by 4 bases and J by 0 bases. Germline V CDR1 and CDR2: SGDLS, YYNGEE. The CDR3: CASSPHFRTGMNTEAFF. In DNA, the CDR3 is TGTGCCAGCAGCCCACACTTTAGGACAGGTATGAACACTGAAGCTTTCTTT.

This clonotype showed up just a few times. This chain links TRBV4-2 with TRBJ2-3, with D possibly TRBD2 on 5 matching bases. Germline V gene sequence: CDR1 LGHNA, CDR2 YNFKEQ. The V gene lost 1 base and the J gene lost 0 bases, with 8 bases spanning the gap. The CDR3 length is 15 residues. This CDR3 is CASSQVTGSTDTQYF. The DNA of the CDR3 is TGTGCCAGCAGCCAAGTAACGGGGAGCACAGATACGCAGTATTTT.

V is TRBV12-3 or TRBV12-4 and J is TRBJ1-3; no clear D. The CDR3 length is 16 residues. V was shortened by 6 bases and J by 0 bases, with 15 bases between the two germline ends. The CDR3 bases are TGTGCCAGCAGACCATTAAAAAGCATCTCTGGAAACACCATATATTTT. Translation gives CASRPLKSISGNTIYF.

This clonotype was seen only a few times. The chain links TRBV7-2 to TRBJ1-2; 10 bases line up with TRBD1. V trimming: 1 base; J trimming: 4 bases; junction bases outside the gene matches: 3. CDR3 length: 15 amino acids. Germline CDR1 reads SGHTA; CDR2 reads FQGNSA. The CDR3 loop is CASSLVGQGVYGYTF. CDR3 nucleotides: TGTGCCAGCAGCTTAGTCGGACAGGGGGTCTATGGCTACACCTTC.

This chain uses TRBV7-9 with TRBJ2-5; the D gene could be TRBD1 or TRBD2 (6 bases each). The germline V gene encodes CDR1 SEHNR and CDR2 FQNEAQ (reference sequence). Trimming removed 5 bases at V and 0 bases at J, with 16 bases between. The CDR3 length is 16 residues. The CDR3 DNA reads TGTGCCAGCAGCGTACTGACTAGGGGGTACCAAGAGACCCAGTACTTC. Translation gives CASSVLTRGYQETQYF.

This clonotype was picked up a small number of times. The chain is built from TRBV29-1 and TRBJ1-1; D gene unclear. The length of the CDR3 is 12 residues. The germline V gene has CDR1 SQVTM and CDR2 ANQGSEA. Trimming took 3 bases from V and 4 from J, leaving 9 bases between them. CDR3 sequence: CSVDWEGTEAFF. The DNA for the CDR3 is TGCAGCGTTGATTGGGAGGGCACTGAAGCTTTCTTT.

The V gene is TRBV18, the J gene TRBJ2-1, with D maybe TRBD1 (5 bases). The CDR3 consists of 15 residues. V was pared by 0 bases and J by 5 bases, with 11 bases between. From germline, CDR1 is KGHSH and CDR2 LQKENI. The CDR3 loop is CASSPPSTANNEQFF. CDR3 DNA: TGTGCCAGCTCACCACCGTCGACAGCTAACAATGAGCAGTTCTTC. Variable domain in full (rest from reference TRBV18 and TRBJ2-1): NAGVMQNPRHLVRRRGQEARLRCSPMKGHSHVYWYRQLPEEGLKFMVYLQKENIIDESGMPKERFSAEFPKEGPSILRIQQVVRGDSAAYFCASSPPSTANNEQFFGPGTRLTVL.

This clonotype was detected only a few times. This rearrangement joins TRBV7-9 to TRBJ1-2, with D hard to call. This CDR3 is built from 12 residues. In germline, CDR1 is SEHNR, CDR2 FQNEAQ (reference sequence). V shed 0 bases and J shed 4 bases, with 3 bases lying between them. CDR3 DNA: TGTGCCAGCAGCTTAGCCCGCTATGGCTACACCTTC. It specifies CASSLARYGYTF.

The V gene is TRBV12-3 or TRBV12-4, the J gene TRBJ1-2; D is undetermined. Trimming stripped 6 bases from V and 4 bases from J, with 12 bases between. The CDR3 length is 13 residues. CDR3 amino acids: CASSKTNSYGYTF. The CDR3 region has the DNA TGTGCCAGCAGCAAGACGAACTCCTATGGCTACACCTTC.

The chain links TRBV9 to TRBJ2-7; possible D gene TRBD1, 6 bases. V shed 2 bases and J shed 5 bases, with 17 bases lying between them. The CDR3 extends over 15 amino acids. Per germline, CDR1 SGDLS and CDR2 YYNGEE. The CDR3 spells CASSVGSSQGDEQYF. The CDR3 nucleotides are TGTGCCAGCAGCGTGGGGTCTTCACAGGGAGACGAGCAGTACTTC. Full variable domain (rest looked up from reference TRBV9 and TRBJ2-7): DSGVTQTPKHLITATGQRVTLRCSPRSGDLSVYWYQQSLDQGLQFLIQYYNGEERAKGNILERFSAQQFPDLHSELNLSSLELGDSALYFCASSVGSSQGDEQYFGPGTRLTVT.

This clonotype was picked up a small number of times. The chain has TRBV6-5 and TRBJ1-2; D unclear. The CDR3 length is 14 residues. Trimming pared 2 bases from V and 6 bases from J, leaving 13 bases between. Germline V lookup: CDR1 MNHEY, CDR2 SVGAGI. For the CDR3, the DNA is TGTGCCAGCAGTTACGTTGGGAGTTTTAATGGCTACACCTTC. Protein sequence: CASSYVGSFNGYTF.

The V and J genes are TRBV3-1 and TRBJ2-2; no firm D call. The CDR3 contains 12 residues. Per germline, CDR1 LGHDT and CDR2 YNNKEL (reference sequence). V gave up 0 bases and J gave up 7 bases, with 3 bases separating them. This chain's CDR3 is CASSQEYGELFF. CDR3 nucleotide sequence: TGTGCCAGCAGCCAAGAATACGGGGAGCTGTTTTTT.

The chain links TRBV30 to TRBJ1-2, with a tentative D call TRBD1 (5 bases). Germline V lookup: CDR1 GTSNPN, CDR2 SVGIG (reference sequence). Trimming took off 4 bases at V and 5 bases at J, with 14 bases between the two ends. The CDR3 covers 13 residues. The CDR3 DNA sequence: TGTGCCTGGAAGGGAGGACATCTTTATGGCTACACCTTC. Encoded protein: CAWKGGHLYGYTF.

This clonotype was seen more than once but under ten times. The rearrangement uses TRBV15 and TRBJ2-7; 9 bases match TRBD1. The CDR3 loop spans 14 amino acids. V trimming: 3 bases; J trimming: 5 bases; junction bases outside the gene matches: 5. CDR1 and CDR2 (germline): LNHNV, YYDKDF (reference sequence). The CDR3 region is CATSSPGTGNEQYF. The CDR3 DNA is TGTGCCACCAGCAGTCCCGGGACAGGGAACGAGCAGTACTTC. Full variable domain (rest looked up from reference TRBV15 and TRBJ2-7): DAMVIQNPRYQVTQFGKPVTLSCSQTLNHNVMYWYQQKSSQAPKLLFHYYDKDFNNEADTPDNFQSRRPNTSFCFLDIRSPGLGDTAMYLCATSSPGTGNEQYFGPGTRLTVT.

The gene calls are TRBV30 and TRBJ2-1, with D unresolved. In germline, CDR1 is GTSNPN, CDR2 SVGIG (reference sequence). There are 12 residues in the CDR3. Trimming stripped 0 bases from V and 6 bases from J, with 6 bases between. The CDR3 sequence: CAWSVHGNEQFF. CDR3 DNA: TGTGCCTGGAGTGTTCACGGCAATGAGCAGTTCTTC.